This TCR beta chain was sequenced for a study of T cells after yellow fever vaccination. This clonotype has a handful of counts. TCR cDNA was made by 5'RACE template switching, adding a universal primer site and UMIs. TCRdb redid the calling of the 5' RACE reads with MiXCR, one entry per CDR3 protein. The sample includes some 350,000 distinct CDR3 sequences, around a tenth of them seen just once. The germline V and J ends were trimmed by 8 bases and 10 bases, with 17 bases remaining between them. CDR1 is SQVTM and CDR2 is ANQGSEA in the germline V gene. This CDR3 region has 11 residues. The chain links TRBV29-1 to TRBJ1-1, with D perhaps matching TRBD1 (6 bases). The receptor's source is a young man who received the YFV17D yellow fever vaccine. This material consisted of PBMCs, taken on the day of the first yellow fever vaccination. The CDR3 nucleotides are TGCAGCTTCACCATGGGGGCAGGAGCTTTCTTT. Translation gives CSFTMGAGAFF.